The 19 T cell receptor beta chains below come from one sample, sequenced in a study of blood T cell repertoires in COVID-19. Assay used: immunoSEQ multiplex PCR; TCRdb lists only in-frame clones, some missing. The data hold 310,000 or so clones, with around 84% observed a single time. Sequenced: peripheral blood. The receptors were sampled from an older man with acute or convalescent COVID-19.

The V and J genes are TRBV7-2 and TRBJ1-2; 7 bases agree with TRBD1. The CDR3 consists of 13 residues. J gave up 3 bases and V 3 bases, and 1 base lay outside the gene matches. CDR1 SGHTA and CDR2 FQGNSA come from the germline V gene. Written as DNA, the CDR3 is TGTGCCAGCAGCTTTACAGGGGACTATGGCTACACCTTC. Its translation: CASSFTGDYGYTF.

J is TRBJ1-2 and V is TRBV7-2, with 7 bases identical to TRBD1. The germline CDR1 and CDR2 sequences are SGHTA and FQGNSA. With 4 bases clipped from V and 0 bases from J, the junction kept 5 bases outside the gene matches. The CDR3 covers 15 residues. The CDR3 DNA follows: TGTGCCAGCAGCTACGGACAGGCAGCTAACTATGGCTACACCTTC. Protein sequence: CASSYGQAANYGYTF.

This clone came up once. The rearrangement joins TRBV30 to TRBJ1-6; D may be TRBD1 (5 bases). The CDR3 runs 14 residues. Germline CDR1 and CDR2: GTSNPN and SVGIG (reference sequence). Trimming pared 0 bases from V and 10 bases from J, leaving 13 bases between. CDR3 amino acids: CAWSVSGGDSPLHF. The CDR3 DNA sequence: TGTGCCTGGAGTGTATCGGGGGGGGACTCACCCCTCCACTTT.

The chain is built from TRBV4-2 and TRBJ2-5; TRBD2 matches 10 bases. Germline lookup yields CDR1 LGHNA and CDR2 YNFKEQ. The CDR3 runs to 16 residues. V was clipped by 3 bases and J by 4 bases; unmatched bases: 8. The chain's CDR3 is CASSQTLAGQGETQYF. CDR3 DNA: TGTGCCAGCAGCCAGACACTAGCGGGGCAAGGAGAGACCCAGTACTTC.

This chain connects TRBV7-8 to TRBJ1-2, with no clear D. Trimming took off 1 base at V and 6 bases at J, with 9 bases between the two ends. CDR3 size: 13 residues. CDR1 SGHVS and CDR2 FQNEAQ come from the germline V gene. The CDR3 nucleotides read TGTGCCAGCAGCTTAGAGCGAGAGGATGGCTACACCTTC. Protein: CASSLEREDGYTF.

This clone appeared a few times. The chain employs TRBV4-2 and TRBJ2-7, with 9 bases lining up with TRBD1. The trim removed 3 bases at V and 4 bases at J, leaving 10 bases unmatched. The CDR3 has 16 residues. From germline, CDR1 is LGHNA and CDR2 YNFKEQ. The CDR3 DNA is TGTGCCAGCAGCCACCTACCGGGACAGGGTAATTACGAGCAGTACTTC. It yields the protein CASSHLPGQGNYEQYF.

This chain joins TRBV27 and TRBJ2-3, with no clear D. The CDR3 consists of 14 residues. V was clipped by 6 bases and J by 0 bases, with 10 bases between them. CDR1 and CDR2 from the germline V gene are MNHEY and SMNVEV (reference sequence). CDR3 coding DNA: TGTGCCAGCAGCCCGCGGCAGAGCACAGATACGCAGTATTTT. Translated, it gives CASSPRQSTDTQYF.

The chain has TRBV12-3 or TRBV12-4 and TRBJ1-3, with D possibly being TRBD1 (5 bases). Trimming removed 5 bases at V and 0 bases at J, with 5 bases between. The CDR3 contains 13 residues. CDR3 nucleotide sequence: TGTGCCAGCAGTGACAGCTCTGGAAACACCATATATTTT. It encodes CASSDSSGNTIYF.

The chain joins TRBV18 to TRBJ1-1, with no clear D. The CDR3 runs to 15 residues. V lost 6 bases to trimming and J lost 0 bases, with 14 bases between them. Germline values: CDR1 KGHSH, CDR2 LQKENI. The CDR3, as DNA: TGTGCCAGCTCCCTGGGCGGGGTCTTGAACACTGAAGCTTTCTTT. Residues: CASSLGGVLNTEAFF.

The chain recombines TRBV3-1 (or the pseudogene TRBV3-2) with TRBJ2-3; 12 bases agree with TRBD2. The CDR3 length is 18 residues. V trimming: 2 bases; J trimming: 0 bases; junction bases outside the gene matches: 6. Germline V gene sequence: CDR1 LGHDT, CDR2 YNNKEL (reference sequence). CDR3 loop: CASSQRLAGAFSTDTQYF. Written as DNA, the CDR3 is TGTGCCAGCAGCCAAAGACTAGCGGGGGCCTTCAGCACAGATACGCAGTATTTT.

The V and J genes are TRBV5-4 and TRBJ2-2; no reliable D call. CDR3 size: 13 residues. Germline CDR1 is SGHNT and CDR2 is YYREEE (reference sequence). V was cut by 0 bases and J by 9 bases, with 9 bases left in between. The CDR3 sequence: CASSLVSARELFF. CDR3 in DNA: TGTGCCAGCAGCTTGGTGAGCGCCCGGGAGCTGTTTTTT.

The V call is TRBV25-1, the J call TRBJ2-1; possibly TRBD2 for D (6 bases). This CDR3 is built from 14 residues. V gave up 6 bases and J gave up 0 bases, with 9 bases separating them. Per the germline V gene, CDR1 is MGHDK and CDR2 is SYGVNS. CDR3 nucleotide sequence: TGTGCCAGCAGGGATAGCGGCTCCTACAATGAGCAGTTCTTC. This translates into CASRDSGSYNEQFF.

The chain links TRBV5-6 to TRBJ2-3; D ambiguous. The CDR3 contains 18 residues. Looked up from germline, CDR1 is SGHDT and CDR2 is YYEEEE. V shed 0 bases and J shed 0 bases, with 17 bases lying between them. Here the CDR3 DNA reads TGTGCCAGCAGCTTGGAAACCACGAGAGTTGAAAGCACAGATACGCAGTATTTT. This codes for CASSLETTRVESTDTQYF.

This chain's CDR3 is CAWSVTGDTGELFF. CDR3 sequence (DNA): TGTGCCTGGAGTGTTACAGGGGACACCGGGGAGCTGTTTTTT. This rearrangement joins TRBV30 to TRBJ2-2, with TRBD1 matching 7 bases. With V trimmed by 0 bases and J by 3 bases, 1 base remained unmatched. The CDR3 covers 14 residues. Germline CDR1 is GTSNPN and CDR2 is SVGIG (reference sequence).

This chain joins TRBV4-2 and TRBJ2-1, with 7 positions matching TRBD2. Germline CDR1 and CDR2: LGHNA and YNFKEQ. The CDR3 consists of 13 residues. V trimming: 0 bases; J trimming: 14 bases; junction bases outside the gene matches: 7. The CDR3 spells CASSQEGGSSKFF. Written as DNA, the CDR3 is TGTGCCAGCAGCCAAGAAGGCGGGAGTTCAAAGTTCTTC.

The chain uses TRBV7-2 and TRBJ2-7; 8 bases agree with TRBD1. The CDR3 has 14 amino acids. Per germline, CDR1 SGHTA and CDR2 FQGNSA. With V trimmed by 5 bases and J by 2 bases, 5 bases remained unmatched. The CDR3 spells CASSIYRGAYEQYF. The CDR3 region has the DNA TGTGCCAGCAGCATCTACAGGGGGGCCTACGAGCAGTACTTC.

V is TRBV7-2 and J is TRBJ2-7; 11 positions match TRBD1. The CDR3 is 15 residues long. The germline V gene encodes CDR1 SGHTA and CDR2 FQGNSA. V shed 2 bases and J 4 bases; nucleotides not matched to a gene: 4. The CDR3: CASSLYGTGGYEQYF. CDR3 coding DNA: TGTGCCAGCAGCTTATACGGGACAGGGGGTTACGAGCAGTACTTC. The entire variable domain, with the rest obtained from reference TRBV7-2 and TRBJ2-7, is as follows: GAGVSQSPSNKVTEKGKDVELRCDPISGHTALYWYRQSLGQGLEFLIYFQGNSAPDKSGLPSDRFSAERTGGSVSTLTIQRTQQEDSAVYLCASSLYGTGGYEQYFGPGTRLTVT.

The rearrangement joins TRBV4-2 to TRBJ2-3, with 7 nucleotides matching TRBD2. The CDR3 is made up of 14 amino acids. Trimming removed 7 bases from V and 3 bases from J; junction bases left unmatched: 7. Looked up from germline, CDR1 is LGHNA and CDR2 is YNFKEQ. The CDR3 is CASNRDGRTDTQYF. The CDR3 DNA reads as TGTGCCAGCAACCGGGACGGGAGGACAGATACGCAGTATTTT.

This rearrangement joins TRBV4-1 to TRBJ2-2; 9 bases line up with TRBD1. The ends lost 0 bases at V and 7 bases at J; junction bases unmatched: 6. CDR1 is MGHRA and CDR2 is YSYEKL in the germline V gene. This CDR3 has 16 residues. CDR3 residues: CASSQDPGQGHGELFF. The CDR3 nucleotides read TGCGCCAGCAGCCAAGATCCGGGACAGGGTCACGGGGAGCTGTTTTTT.